The following is a T cell receptor beta chain sequence with its context. V was pared by 0 bases and J by 4 bases, with 13 bases between. In germline, CDR1 is SNHLY, CDR2 FYNNEI. The CDR3 consists of 16 residues. This entry comes from a study of shared clonotypes between healthy human individuals. The authors ran the assay at deep level. Measured with immunoSEQ multiplex PCR; TCRdb has only the in-frame clones, and not every one. In the table there are about 2.3 million clones, just under 95% of which are singletons. The material sequenced was naive CD4+ T cells from PBMCs. As for subset: CD45RA+ positively selected. The clonotype comes from a man younger than 30 in good health. Some clones in this sample may be carry-over from other donors' samples. The J gene is TRBJ1-3, the V gene TRBV2; D is unclear. This chain's CDR3 is CASSEALGRPGNTIYF. The CDR3 DNA is TGTGCCAGCAGTGAAGCGCTAGGTCGACCGGGAAACACCATATATTTT.